What follows are 19 T cell receptor beta chains derived from one specimen sequenced in a study of blood T cell repertoires in COVID-19. Clones were sequenced by immunoSEQ multiplex PCR, and TCRdb holds only the in-frame ones, with some missing. The table lists approximately 470,000 clones, around 90% of them singletons, with under 0.75% in the top ten. The sequencing sample was made of PBMCs or T cells enriched from blood (not recorded which). The receptors shown here come from a woman younger than 35 who had recovered from COVID-19.

The chain carries TRBV7-9 and TRBJ1-5; unclear D gene. V lost 4 bases, J lost 9 bases, and 7 bases lay in between. Germline lookup yields CDR1 SEHNR and CDR2 FQNEAQ (reference sequence). The CDR3 has 11 amino acids. This chain's CDR3 is CASSSPGPQHF. The CDR3 DNA reads as TGTGCCAGCAGCTCCCCCGGGCCCCAGCATTTT.

V usage is TRBV6-6 and J usage is TRBJ1-1; 10 bases match TRBD1. This CDR3 has 15 amino acids. From germline, CDR1 is MNHNY and CDR2 SVGAGI (reference sequence). The ends lost 7 bases at V and 0 bases at J; junction bases unmatched: 5. The CDR3 reads CASTRGTGVNTEAFF. The CDR3 DNA reads TGTGCCAGCACACGGGGGACAGGGGTGAACACTGAAGCTTTCTTT.

This rearrangement joins TRBV18 to TRBJ1-5; D remains ambiguous. Trimming shortened V by 3 bases and J by 1 base, and 4 bases separated the two germline ends. The CDR3 loop spans 13 amino acids. The germline gives CDR1 KGHSH, CDR2 LQKENI. The DNA of the CDR3 is TGTGCCAGCTCACCGGGCAGCAATCAGCCCCAGCATTTT. Protein product: CASSPGSNQPQHF.

This clone was seen once. The rearrangement links TRBV30 to TRBJ1-6; D is unclear. The ends were cut back, 0 bases at V and 9 bases at J, with 12 bases in the middle. The CDR3 is 14 residues long. CDR1 and CDR2 (germline): GTSNPN, SVGIG (reference sequence). CDR3 protein: CAWSVESFVSPLHF. The CDR3 DNA reads as TGTGCCTGGAGTGTAGAGTCTTTTGTTTCACCCCTCCACTTT.

This rearrangement joins TRBV3-1 (or the pseudogene TRBV3-2) to TRBJ1-1, with 9 bases aligning to TRBD1. Per the germline V gene, CDR1 is LGHDT and CDR2 is YNNKEL (reference sequence). The CDR3 has 16 residues. After removal of 1 base from V and 6 bases from J, the junction contained 9 bases not matched to a gene. The CDR3 DNA is TGTGCCAGCAGCCAAGCCGGGACAGGGATGTTGCCTGAAGCTTTCTTT. Amino acids: CASSQAGTGMLPEAFF.

The CDR3 nucleotides read TGTGCCAGCAGTGGTTTGGGACAGACCTATGGCTACACCTTC. It encodes CASSGLGQTYGYTF. The chain has TRBV2 and TRBJ1-2, with 7 positions matching TRBD1. V shed 4 bases and J 4 bases; nucleotides not matched to a gene: 6. Germline V lookup: CDR1 SNHLY, CDR2 FYNNEI. The CDR3 spans 14 residues.

This chain links TRBV30 with TRBJ1-4, with D tentatively TRBD1 (6 bases). The CDR3 runs 14 residues. Germline lookup yields CDR1 GTSNPN and CDR2 SVGIG (reference sequence). Trimming stripped 5 bases from V and 2 bases from J, with 12 bases between. For the CDR3, the DNA is TGTGCCTGGGGTACAGGGCTTACTAATGAAAAACTGTTTTTT. This codes for CAWGTGLTNEKLFF.

This chain connects TRBV4-1 to TRBJ1-5; D is possibly TRBD1 (5 bases). Germline V gene lookup returns CDR1 MGHRA and CDR2 YSYEKL. Trimming stripped 2 bases from V and 7 bases from J, with 15 bases between. This CDR3 is 15 amino acids long. CDR3 sequence reads: CASSQRWGIEQPQHF. CDR3 nucleotide sequence: TGCGCCAGCAGCCAAAGGTGGGGCATTGAGCAGCCCCAGCATTTT.

J is TRBJ2-7 and V is TRBV7-2; 7 bases fit TRBD1. V was clipped by 4 bases and J by 10 bases; unmatched bases: 10. This CDR3 comprises 13 residues. Germline values: CDR1 SGHTA, CDR2 FQGNSA. CDR3 in amino acids: CASSYLFTGEQYF. CDR3 nucleotide sequence: TGTGCCAGCAGCTACTTATTTACAGGGGAACAGTACTTC.

This chain joins TRBV12-3 or TRBV12-4 and TRBJ1-2, with D perhaps matching TRBD1 (6 bases). The CDR3 has 13 amino acids. Trimming stripped 5 bases from V and 6 bases from J, with 13 bases between. This CDR3 is CASSLTGNNGYTF. The CDR3, as DNA: TGTGCCAGCAGTCTTACAGGGAATAATGGCTACACCTTC.

The chain is built from TRBV28 and TRBJ2-7; tentatively, D is TRBD2 (6 bases). Germline V gene sequence: CDR1 MDHEN, CDR2 SYDVKM. Trimming left V 3 bases short and J 11 bases short, with 11 bases between. This CDR3 spans 11 amino acids. CDR3 nucleotides: TGTGCCAGCAGTTTCGAGGGCGGGGAGTACTTC. Protein product: CASSFEGGEYF.

The chain recombines TRBV12-3 or TRBV12-4 with TRBJ1-2, with 9 bases aligning to TRBD1. The length of the CDR3 is 13 residues. V shed 5 bases and J 13 bases; nucleotides not matched to a gene: 11. The CDR3 sequence is CASSPWDRAHRTF. DNA for the CDR3: TGTGCCAGCAGTCCGTGGGACAGGGCACACCGCACCTTC.

The chain links TRBV10-1 to TRBJ2-1, with 7 bases identical to TRBD2. The CDR3 runs 16 residues. Per germline, CDR1 WNHNN and CDR2 SYGVQD (reference sequence). The V gene end was trimmed by 3 bases and the J gene end by 12 bases; junction bases not matched to a gene: 17. The CDR3 protein is CASSDPMSGERVGQFF. CDR3 sequence (DNA): TGCGCCAGCAGTGACCCGATGAGCGGGGAAAGGGTTGGGCAGTTCTTC.

The chain combines TRBV13 with TRBJ2-1; 8 bases map to TRBD2. V shed 2 bases and J 3 bases; nucleotides not matched to a gene: 6. The CDR3 covers 16 residues. Germline V gene data show CDR1 as PRHDT and CDR2 as FYEKMQ (reference sequence). CDR3 amino acids: CASSLWGAGDYNEQFF. The CDR3 DNA sequence: TGTGCCAGCAGCTTATGGGGAGCGGGGGACTACAATGAGCAGTTCTTC. Filled out from reference TRBV13 and TRBJ2-1, the complete variable domain reads AAGVIQSPRHLIKEKRETATLKCYPIPRHDTVYWYQQGPGQDPQFLISFYEKMQSDKGSIPDRFSAQQFSDYHSELNMSSLELGDSALYFCASSLWGAGDYNEQFFGPGTRLTVL.

The genes are TRBV4-1 and TRBJ1-1; perhaps TRBD1 as D (6 bases). V lost 4 bases and J lost 6, with 18 bases in between. The CDR3 length is 15 residues. Germline values: CDR1 MGHRA, CDR2 YSYEKL. CDR3 amino acids: CASSPRAGRGAEAFF. The CDR3 nucleotides read TGCGCCAGCAGCCCAAGAGCAGGCAGGGGCGCTGAAGCTTTCTTT.

The CDR3 region has the DNA TGTGCCAGTAGCAACGGGAAGGGAGGGTCAGATACGCAGTATTTT. Protein product: CASSNGKGGSDTQYF. The rearrangement uses TRBV19 and TRBJ2-3, with 7 bases fitting TRBD2. V lost 6 bases and J lost 4; bases outside the gene matches: 10. CDR1 LNHDA and CDR2 SQIVND come from the germline V gene (reference sequence). The CDR3 length is 15 residues. The whole variable domain, filled in from reference TRBV19 and TRBJ2-3, reads DGGITQSPKYLFRKEGQNVTLSCEQNLNHDAMYWYRQDPGQGLRLIYYSQIVNDFQKGDIAEGYSVSREKKESFPLTVTSAQKNPTAFYLCASSNGKGGSDTQYFGPGTRLTVL.

The V gene is TRBV28, the J gene TRBJ1-2; 7 nucleotides line up with TRBD1. The CDR3 length is 12 residues. The V segment lost 5 bases and the J segment 8 bases; nucleotides outside the gene matches: 5. Looked up from germline, CDR1 is MDHEN and CDR2 is SYDVKM. The CDR3 loop reads CASSVGTEGYTF. DNA of the CDR3: TGTGCCAGCAGTGTGGGGACAGAAGGCTACACCTTC.

The gene calls are TRBV7-2 and TRBJ2-7; possibly TRBD2 for D (5 bases). Looked up from germline, CDR1 is SGHTA and CDR2 is FQGNSA. The CDR3 runs 19 residues. Trimming left V 4 bases short and J 6 bases short, with 31 bases between. CDR3 region: CASSSWERVLAGRPLEQYF. The CDR3 DNA is TGTGCCAGCAGCTCCTGGGAGAGAGTTCTGGCAGGACGTCCCCTCGAGCAGTACTTC.

The chain recombines TRBV6-1 with TRBJ1-2, with D uncertain. Trimming left V 0 bases short and J 8 bases short, with 13 bases between. Germline V gene data show CDR1 as MNHNS and CDR2 as SASEGT. The CDR3 contains 14 residues. The CDR3 DNA follows: TGTGCCAGCAGTGAAGCGGCCGCGGTAGTAGGCTACACCTTC. It translates to CASSEAAAVVGYTF.